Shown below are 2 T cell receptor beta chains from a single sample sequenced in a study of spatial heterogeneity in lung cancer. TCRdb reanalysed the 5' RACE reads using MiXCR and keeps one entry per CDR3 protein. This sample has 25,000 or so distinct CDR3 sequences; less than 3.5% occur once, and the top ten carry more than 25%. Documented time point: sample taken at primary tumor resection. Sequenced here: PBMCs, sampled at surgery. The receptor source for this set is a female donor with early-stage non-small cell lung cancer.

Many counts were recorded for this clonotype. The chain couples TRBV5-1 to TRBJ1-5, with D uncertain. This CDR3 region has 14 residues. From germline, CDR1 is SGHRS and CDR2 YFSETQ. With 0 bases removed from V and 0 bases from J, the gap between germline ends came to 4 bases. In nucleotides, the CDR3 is TGCGCCAGCAGCTTGGGTGGTAGCAATCAGCCCCAGCATTTT. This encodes CASSLGGSNQPQHF.

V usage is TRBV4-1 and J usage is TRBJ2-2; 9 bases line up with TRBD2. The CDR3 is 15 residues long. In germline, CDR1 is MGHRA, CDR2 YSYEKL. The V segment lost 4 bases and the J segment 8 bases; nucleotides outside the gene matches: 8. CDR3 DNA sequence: TGCGCCAGCAGCCCCGGACTAGCGCCCTCGGGGGAGCTGTTTTTT. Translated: CASSPGLAPSGELFF.